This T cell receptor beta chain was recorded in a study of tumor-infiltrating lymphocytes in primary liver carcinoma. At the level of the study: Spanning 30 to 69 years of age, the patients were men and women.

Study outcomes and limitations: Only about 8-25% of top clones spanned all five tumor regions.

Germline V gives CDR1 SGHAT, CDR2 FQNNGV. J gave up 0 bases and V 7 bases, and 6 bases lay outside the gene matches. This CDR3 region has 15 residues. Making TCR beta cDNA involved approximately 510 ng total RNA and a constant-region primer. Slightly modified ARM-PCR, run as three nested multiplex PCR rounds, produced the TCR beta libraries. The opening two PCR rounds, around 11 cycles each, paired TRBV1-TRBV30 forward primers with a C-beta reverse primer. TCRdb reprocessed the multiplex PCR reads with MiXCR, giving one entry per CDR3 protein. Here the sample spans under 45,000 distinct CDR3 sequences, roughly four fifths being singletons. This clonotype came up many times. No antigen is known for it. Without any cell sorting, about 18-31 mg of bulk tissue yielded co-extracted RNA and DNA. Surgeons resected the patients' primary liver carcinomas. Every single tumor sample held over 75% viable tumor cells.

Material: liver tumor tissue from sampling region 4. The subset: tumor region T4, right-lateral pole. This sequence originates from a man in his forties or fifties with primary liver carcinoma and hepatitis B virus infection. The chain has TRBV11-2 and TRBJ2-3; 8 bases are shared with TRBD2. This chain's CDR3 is CASTILADSTDTQYF. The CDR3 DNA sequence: TGTGCCAGCACCATACTAGCGGACAGCACAGATACGCAGTATTTT.